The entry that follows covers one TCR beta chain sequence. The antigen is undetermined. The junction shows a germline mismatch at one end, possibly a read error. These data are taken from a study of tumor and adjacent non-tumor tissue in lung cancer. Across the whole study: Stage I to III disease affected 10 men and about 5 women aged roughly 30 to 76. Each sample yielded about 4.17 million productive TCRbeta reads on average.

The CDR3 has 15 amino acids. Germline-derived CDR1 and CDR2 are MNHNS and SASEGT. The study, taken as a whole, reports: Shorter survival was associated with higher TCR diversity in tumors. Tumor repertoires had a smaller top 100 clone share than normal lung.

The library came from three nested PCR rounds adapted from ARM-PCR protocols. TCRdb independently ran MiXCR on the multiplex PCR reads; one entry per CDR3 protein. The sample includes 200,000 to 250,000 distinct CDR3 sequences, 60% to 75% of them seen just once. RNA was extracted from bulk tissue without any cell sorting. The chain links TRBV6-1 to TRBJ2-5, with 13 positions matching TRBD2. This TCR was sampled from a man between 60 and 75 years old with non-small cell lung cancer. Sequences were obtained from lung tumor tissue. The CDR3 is CASTELAGGQEAQYF. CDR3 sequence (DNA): TGTGCCAGCACTGAACTAGCGGGGGGGCAAGAGGCCCAGTACTTC.